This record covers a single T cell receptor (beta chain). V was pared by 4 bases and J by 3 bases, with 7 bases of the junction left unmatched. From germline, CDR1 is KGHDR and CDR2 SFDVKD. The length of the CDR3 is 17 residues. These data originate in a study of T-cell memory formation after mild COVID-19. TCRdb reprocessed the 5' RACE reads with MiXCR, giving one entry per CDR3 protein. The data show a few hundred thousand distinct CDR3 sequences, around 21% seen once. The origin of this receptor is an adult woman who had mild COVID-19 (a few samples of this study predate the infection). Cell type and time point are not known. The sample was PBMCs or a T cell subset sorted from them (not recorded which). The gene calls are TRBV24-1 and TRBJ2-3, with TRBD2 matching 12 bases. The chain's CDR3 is CATSEGTSGWTTDTQYF. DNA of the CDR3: TGTGCCACCAGTGAGGGGACTAGCGGGTGGACTACAGATACGCAGTATTTT.